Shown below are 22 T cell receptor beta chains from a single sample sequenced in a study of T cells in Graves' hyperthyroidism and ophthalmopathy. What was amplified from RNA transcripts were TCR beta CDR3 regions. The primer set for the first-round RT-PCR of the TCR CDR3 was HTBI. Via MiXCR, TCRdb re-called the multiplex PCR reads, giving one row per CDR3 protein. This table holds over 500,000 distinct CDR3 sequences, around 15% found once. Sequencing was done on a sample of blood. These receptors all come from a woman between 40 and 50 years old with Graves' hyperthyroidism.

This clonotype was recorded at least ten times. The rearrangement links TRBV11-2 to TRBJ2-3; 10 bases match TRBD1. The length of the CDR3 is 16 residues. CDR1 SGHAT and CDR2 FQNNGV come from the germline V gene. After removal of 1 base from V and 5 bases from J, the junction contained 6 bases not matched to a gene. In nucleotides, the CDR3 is TGTGCCAGCAGCTTAGTTCCGACAGGGGGCGTAGATACGCAGTATTTT. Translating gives CASSLVPTGGVDTQYF.

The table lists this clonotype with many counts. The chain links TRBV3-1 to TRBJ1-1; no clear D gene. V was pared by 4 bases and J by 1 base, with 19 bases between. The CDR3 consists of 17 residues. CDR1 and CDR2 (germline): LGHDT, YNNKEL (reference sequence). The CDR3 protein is CASSPPIAESTNTEAFF. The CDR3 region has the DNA TGTGCCAGCAGCCCGCCCATAGCAGAGAGCACGAACACTGAAGCTTTCTTT.

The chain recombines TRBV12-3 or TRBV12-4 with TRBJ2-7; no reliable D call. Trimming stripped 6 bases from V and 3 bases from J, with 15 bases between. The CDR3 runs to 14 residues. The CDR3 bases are TGTGCCAGCAGCACGACTGGCCCCGACTACGAGCAGTACTTC. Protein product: CASSTTGPDYEQYF.

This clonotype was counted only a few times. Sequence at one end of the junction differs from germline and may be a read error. CDR3 sequence (DNA): TGTGCCAGCAGCGAAGACGGTCAGGGAATCTACAACGTCCTGACTTTC. This encodes CASSEDGQGIYNVLTF. V usage is TRBV3-1 and J usage is TRBJ2-6, with TRBD1 as a possible D gene (5 bases). The CDR3 contains 16 residues. CDR1 is LGHDT and CDR2 is YNNKEL in the germline V gene (reference sequence).

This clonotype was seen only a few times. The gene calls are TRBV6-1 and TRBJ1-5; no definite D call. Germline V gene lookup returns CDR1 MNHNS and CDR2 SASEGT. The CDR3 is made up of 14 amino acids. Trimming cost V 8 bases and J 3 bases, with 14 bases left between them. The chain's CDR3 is CASESASLNQPQHF. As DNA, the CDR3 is TGTGCCAGCGAGTCCGCCAGCCTCAATCAGCCCCAGCATTTT.

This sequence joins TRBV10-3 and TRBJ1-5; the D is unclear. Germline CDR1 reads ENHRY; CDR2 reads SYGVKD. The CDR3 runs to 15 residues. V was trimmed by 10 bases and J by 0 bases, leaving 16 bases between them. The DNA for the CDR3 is TGTGCCACCAGCAGGACGGAGGATAGCAATCAGCCCCAGCATTTT. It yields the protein CATSRTEDSNQPQHF.

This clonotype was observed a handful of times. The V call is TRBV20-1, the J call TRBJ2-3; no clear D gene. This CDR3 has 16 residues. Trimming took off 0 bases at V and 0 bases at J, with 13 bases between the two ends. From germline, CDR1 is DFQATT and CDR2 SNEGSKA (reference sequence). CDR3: CSARDPGRLSTDTQYF. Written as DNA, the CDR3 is TGCAGTGCTAGAGACCCTGGACGCCTCAGCACAGATACGCAGTATTTT.

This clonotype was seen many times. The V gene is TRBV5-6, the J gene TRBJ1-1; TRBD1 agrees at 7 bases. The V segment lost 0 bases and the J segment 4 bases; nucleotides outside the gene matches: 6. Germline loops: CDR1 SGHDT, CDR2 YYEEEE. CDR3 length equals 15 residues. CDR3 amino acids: CASSLAGTASTEAFF. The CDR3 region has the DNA TGTGCCAGCAGCTTGGCCGGGACAGCTAGCACTGAAGCTTTCTTT.

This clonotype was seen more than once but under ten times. CDR3 nucleotides: TGTGCCATCAGTGAGGGGGCTAGCGGGAGAGGTGATACGCAGTATTTT. Translation: CAISEGASGRGDTQYF. The gene calls are TRBV10-3 and TRBJ2-3; 10 bases line up with TRBD2. The J segment lost 6 bases and the V segment lost 2 bases, leaving 8 bases of the junction unmatched. Germline CDR1 and CDR2: ENHRY and SYGVKD. The CDR3 covers 16 residues.

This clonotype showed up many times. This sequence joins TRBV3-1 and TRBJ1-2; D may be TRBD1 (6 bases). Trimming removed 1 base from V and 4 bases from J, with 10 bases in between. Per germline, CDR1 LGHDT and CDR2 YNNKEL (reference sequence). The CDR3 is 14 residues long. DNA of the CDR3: TGTGCCAGCAGCCAAGGTCCGGACAGCTATGGCTACACCTTC. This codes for CASSQGPDSYGYTF.

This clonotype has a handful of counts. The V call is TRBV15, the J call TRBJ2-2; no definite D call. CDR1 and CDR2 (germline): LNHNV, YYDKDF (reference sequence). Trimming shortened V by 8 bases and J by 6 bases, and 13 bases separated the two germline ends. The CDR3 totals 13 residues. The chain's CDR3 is CATEPYVAGELFF. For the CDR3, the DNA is TGTGCCACCGAACCCTATGTGGCCGGGGAGCTGTTTTTT.

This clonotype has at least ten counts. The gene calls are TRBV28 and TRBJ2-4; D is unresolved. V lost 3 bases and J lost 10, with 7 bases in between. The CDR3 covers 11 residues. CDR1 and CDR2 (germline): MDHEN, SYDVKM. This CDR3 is CASSFPGIQYF. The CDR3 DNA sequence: TGTGCCAGCAGTTTCCCAGGAATTCAGTACTTC.

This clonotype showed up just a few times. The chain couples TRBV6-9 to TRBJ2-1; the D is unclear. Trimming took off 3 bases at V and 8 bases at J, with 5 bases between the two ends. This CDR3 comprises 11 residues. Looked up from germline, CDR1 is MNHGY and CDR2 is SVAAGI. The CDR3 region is CASSYLHEQFF. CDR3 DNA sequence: TGTGCCAGCAGTTACCTCCATGAGCAGTTCTTC.

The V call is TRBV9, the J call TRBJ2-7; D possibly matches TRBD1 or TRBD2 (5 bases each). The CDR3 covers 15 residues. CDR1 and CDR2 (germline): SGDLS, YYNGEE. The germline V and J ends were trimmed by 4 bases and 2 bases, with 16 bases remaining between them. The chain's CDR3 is CASSPLLGAAYEQYF. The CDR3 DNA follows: TGTGCCAGCAGCCCCCTACTCGGGGCAGCCTACGAGCAGTACTTC. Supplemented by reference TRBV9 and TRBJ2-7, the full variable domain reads DSGVTQTPKHLITATGQRVTLRCSPRSGDLSVYWYQQSLDQGLQFLIQYYNGEERAKGNILERFSAQQFPDLHSELNLSSLELGDSALYFCASSPLLGAAYEQYFGPGTRLTVT.

The chain's CDR3 is CASSFIGTGIAFF. The CDR3 coding sequence is TGTGCCAGTAGTTTCATTGGGACAGGGATTGCTTTCTTT. The chain combines TRBV19 with TRBJ1-1; 9 nucleotides match TRBD1. This CDR3 is 13 amino acids long. Trimming took 5 bases from V and 11 from J; bases not matched to a gene: 9. Germline CDR1 LNHDA, CDR2 SQIVND (reference sequence).

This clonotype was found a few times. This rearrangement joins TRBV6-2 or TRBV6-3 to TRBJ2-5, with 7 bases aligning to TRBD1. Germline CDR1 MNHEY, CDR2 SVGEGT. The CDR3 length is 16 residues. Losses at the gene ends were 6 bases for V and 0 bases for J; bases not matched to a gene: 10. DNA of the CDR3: TGTGCCAGCAGCAAAGGGGGCAGACGAAACCAAGAGACCCAGTACTTC. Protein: CASSKGGRRNQETQYF.

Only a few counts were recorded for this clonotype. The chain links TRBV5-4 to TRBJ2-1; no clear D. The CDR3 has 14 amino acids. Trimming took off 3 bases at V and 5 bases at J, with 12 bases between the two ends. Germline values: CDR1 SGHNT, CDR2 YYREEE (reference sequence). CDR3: CASSSPSGDNEQFF. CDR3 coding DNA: TGTGCCAGCAGCTCCCCCAGTGGGGACAATGAGCAGTTCTTC.

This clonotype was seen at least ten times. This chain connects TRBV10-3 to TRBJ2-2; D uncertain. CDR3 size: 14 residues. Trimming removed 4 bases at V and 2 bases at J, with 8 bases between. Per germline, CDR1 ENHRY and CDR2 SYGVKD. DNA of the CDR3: TGTGCCATCAGTGTTAGCACAAACACCGGGGAGCTGTTTTTT. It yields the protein CAISVSTNTGELFF.

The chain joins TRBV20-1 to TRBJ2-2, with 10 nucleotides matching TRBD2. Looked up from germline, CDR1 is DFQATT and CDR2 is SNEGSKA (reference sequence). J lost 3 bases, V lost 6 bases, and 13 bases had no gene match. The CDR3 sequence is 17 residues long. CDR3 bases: TGCAGTGCCCGCCCCCTACTAGCGGGGTACTACACCGGGGAGCTGTTTTTT. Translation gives CSARPLLAGYYTGELFF.

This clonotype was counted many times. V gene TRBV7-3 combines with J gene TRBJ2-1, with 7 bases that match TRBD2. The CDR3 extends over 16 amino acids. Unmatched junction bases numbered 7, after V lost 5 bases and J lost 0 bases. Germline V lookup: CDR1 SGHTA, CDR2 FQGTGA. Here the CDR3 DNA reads TGTGCCAGCAGCCTTAGCGGGCCGAGCTCCTACAATGAGCAGTTCTTC. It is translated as CASSLSGPSSYNEQFF. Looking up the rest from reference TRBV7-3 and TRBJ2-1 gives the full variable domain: GAGVSQTPSNKVTEKGKYVELRCDPISGHTALYWYRQSLGQGPEFLIYFQGTGAADDSGLPNDRFFAVRPEGSVSTLKIQRTERGDSAVYLCASSLSGPSSYNEQFFGPGTRLTVL.

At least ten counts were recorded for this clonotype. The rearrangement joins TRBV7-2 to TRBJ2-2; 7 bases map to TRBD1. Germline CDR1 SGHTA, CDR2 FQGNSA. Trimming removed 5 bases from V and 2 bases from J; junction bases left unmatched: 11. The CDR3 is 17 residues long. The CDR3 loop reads CASSPRDSAINTGELFF. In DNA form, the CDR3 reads TGTGCCAGCAGCCCCCGGGACAGCGCAATAAACACCGGGGAGCTGTTTTTT.

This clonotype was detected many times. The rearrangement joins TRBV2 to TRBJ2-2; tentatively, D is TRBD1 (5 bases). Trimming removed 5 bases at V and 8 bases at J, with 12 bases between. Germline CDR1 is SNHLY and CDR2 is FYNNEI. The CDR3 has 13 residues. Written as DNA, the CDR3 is TGTGCCAGCAGTCCGAGGACACGTGGGGAGCTGTTTTTT. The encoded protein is CASSPRTRGELFF.